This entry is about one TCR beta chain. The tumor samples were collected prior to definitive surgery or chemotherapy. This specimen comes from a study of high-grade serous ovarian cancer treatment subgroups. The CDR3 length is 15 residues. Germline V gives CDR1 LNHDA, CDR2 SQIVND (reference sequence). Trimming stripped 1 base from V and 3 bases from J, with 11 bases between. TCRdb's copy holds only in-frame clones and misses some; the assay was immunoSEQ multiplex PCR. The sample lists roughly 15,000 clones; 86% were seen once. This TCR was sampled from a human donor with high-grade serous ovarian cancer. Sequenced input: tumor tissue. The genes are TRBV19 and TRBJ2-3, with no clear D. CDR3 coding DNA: TGTGCCAGTAGTATAGGGACCTCCGGAACAGATACGCAGTATTTT. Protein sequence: CASSIGTSGTDTQYF.